In this sample, the clone carrying this T cell receptor beta chain turned up many times. Its antigen is unidentified. Amplified TCR beta CDR3 regions were obtained using RNA transcripts as template. HTBI-primed RT-PCR formed the first round, and a multiplex PCR formed the second. TCRdb recomputed calls from the multiplex PCR reads with MiXCR, one row per CDR3 protein. The sample records hundreds of thousands of distinct CDR3 sequences, 35% to 50% being singletons. The evidence that diagnosis relied on was clinical symptoms, serum thyroxine, TRAb, thyroid ultrasound and orbital computed tomography. A volume of about 9.7 ml of fresh peripheral blood supplied the PBMCs. The CDR3 has 13 residues. Germline CDR1 reads SGHTA; CDR2 reads FQGNSA. The V end lost 4 bases, the J end lost 5 bases, and 11 bases lay between the germline ends. The sample belongs to a study of Graves' ophthalmopathy and Graves' hyperthyroidism.

Whole-study results and caveats: Cross-validated, the 13-signature model showed 87.88%/81.08% sensitivity/specificity, and 80%/75% in the test set. Clonotypes were expanded in thyroid at above 0.001 frequency, and most also appeared in blood.

Source material: peripheral blood. The source is an adult man with Graves' ophthalmopathy. The genes are TRBV7-2 and TRBJ1-1; D perhaps matches TRBD1 (5 bases). CDR3 in amino acids: CASSWGLVTEAFF. As DNA, the CDR3 is TGTGCCAGCAGCTGGGGGTTGGTTACTGAAGCTTTCTTT.